Each of the 23 T cell receptor beta chains below was sequenced from the same sample in a study of T cell changes during pregnancy in multiple sclerosis. Some clones are missing from TCRdb's copy, which holds only in-frame ones; the method was immunoSEQ multiplex PCR. The sample yields under 45,000 clones, 89% seen once. The specimen comprised CD4+ T cells from peripheral blood mononuclear cells, sampled in the first trimester of pregnancy. The receptors were gathered from a female donor with multiple sclerosis, enrolled in a pregnancy study.

This clone was seen a few times. The chain is built from TRBV7-9 and TRBJ1-2, with D possibly matching TRBD1 (5 bases). V lost 4 bases to trimming and J lost 4 bases, with 10 bases between them. CDR1 is SEHNR, CDR2 FQNEAQ, per germline (reference sequence). CDR3 length: 13 amino acids. The CDR3 sequence is CASSSPTVYGYTF. The CDR3 DNA sequence: TGTGCCAGCAGCTCACCGACAGTCTATGGCTACACCTTC. Combining the CDR3 with reference TRBV7-9 and TRBJ1-2 gives the whole variable domain DTGVSQNPRHKITKRGQNVTFRCDPISEHNRLYWYRQTLGQGPEFLTYFQNEAQLEKSRLLSDRFSAERPKGSFSTLEIQRTEQGDSAMYLCASSSPTVYGYTFGSGTRLTVV.

This chain joins TRBV28 and TRBJ1-5; 9 bases map to TRBD1. This CDR3 region has 15 residues. The V gene's germline CDR1 is MDHEN and CDR2 SYDVKM. Germline trimming cut 6 bases from V and 6 bases from J; bases unmatched to any gene: 9. The CDR3 region has the DNA TGTGCCAGCAGCCGCCGGGACAGGGTGTCTCAGCCCCAGCATTTT. Its protein product is CASSRRDRVSQPQHF. Using reference TRBV28 and TRBJ1-5 for the parts outside the CDR3, the full variable domain is DVKVTQSSRYLVKRTGEKVFLECVQDMDHENMFWYRQDPGLGLRLIYFSYDVKMKEKGDIPEGYSVSREKKERFSLILESASTNQTSMYLCASSRRDRVSQPQHFGDGTRLSIL.

This chain uses TRBV9 with TRBJ2-7; 7 bases match TRBD2. From germline, CDR1 is SGDLS and CDR2 YYNGEE. The CDR3 totals 16 residues. The ends lost 0 bases at V and 1 base at J; junction bases unmatched: 7. The CDR3 DNA is TGTGCCAGCAGCGTAGAGGCAGGGAGGGGATCCTACGAGCAGTACTTC. Its protein is CASSVEAGRGSYEQYF.

The rearrangement links TRBV19 to TRBJ2-1, with unresolved D. This CDR3 region has 14 residues. The germline V gene has CDR1 LNHDA and CDR2 SQIVND (reference sequence). V gave up 2 bases and J gave up 9 bases, with 14 bases separating them. In nucleotides, the CDR3 is TGTGCCAGTAGTATATCCCCCGACTTGGGTGAGCAGTTCTTC. This codes for CASSISPDLGEQFF. The variable domain in full, with the rest retrieved from reference TRBV19 and TRBJ2-1, is DGGITQSPKYLFRKEGQNVTLSCEQNLNHDAMYWYRQDPGQGLRLIYYSQIVNDFQKGDIAEGYSVSREKKESFPLTVTSAQKNPTAFYLCASSISPDLGEQFFGPGTRLTVL.

The V and J genes are TRBV6-6 and TRBJ1-2; D is undetermined. Trimming left V 2 bases short and J 6 bases short, with 16 bases between. The CDR3 spans 15 residues. CDR1 is MNHNY, CDR2 SVGAGI, per germline (reference sequence). CDR3 amino acids: CASSYPTGKADGYTF. The CDR3 DNA follows: TGTGCCAGCAGTTACCCGACCGGGAAGGCTGATGGCTACACCTTC.

The chain carries TRBV5-4 and TRBJ1-4, with D maybe TRBD1 (6 bases). V lost 0 bases to trimming and J lost 0 bases, with 15 bases between them. The CDR3 is made up of 18 amino acids. CDR1 is SGHNT and CDR2 is YYREEE in the germline V gene (reference sequence). This CDR3 is CASSLGGPGLATNEKLFF. The CDR3 DNA reads TGTGCCAGCAGCTTGGGGGGGCCAGGACTCGCAACTAATGAAAAACTGTTTTTT.

The chain joins TRBV6-1 to TRBJ2-7, with TRBD1 as a possible D gene (5 bases). The CDR3 contains 17 residues. Trimming took off 3 bases at V and 5 bases at J, with 23 bases between the two ends. Germline assignment: CDR1 MNHNS and CDR2 SASEGT. CDR3 sequence: CASSDLPQTSRVHEQYF. The CDR3 DNA reads TGTGCCAGCAGTGATCTCCCCCAAACGAGCAGGGTCCACGAGCAGTACTTC.

The CDR3 bases are TGTGCCAGCAGCTCACTCCCTCGTGAGACCCAGTACTTC. Translation gives CASSSLPRETQYF. The chain recombines TRBV11-2 with TRBJ2-5; D is uncertain. Trimming removed 4 bases at V and 5 bases at J, with 11 bases between. CDR3 length: 13 residues. Germline CDR1 SGHAT, CDR2 FQNNGV.

V usage is TRBV9 and J usage is TRBJ2-1; 8 bases agree with TRBD2. The CDR3 consists of 15 residues. The germline V gene encodes CDR1 SGDLS and CDR2 YYNGEE. With V trimmed by 1 base and J by 4 bases, 4 bases remained unmatched. The chain's CDR3 is CASSVSTSVYNEQFF. The CDR3 DNA reads TGTGCCAGCAGCGTATCGACTAGCGTTTACAATGAGCAGTTCTTC.

The CDR3 DNA sequence: TGTGCCAGCAGCTTAATACGCGGGATGGGGGAGACCCAGTACTTC. Its translation is CASSLIRGMGETQYF. The chain employs TRBV7-2 and TRBJ2-5; D possibly corresponds to TRBD2 (6 bases). The germline CDR1 and CDR2 sequences are SGHTA and FQGNSA. The CDR3 extends over 15 amino acids. V shed 2 bases and J shed 5 bases, with 15 bases lying between them.

The chain links TRBV18 to TRBJ2-7, with unresolved D. CDR1 and CDR2 from the germline V gene are KGHSH and LQKENI. Trimming removed 1 base from V and 0 bases from J, with 4 bases in between. The CDR3 loop spans 13 amino acids. CDR3 in amino acids: CASSPQSSYEQYF. The CDR3, as DNA: TGTGCCAGCTCACCACAGAGCTCCTACGAGCAGTACTTC.

This rearrangement joins TRBV14 to TRBJ2-5; 9 bases are shared with TRBD2. The germline V gene encodes CDR1 SGHDN and CDR2 FVKESK. The CDR3 length is 13 residues. The ends lost 3 bases at V and 7 bases at J; junction bases unmatched: 3. CDR3 in DNA: TGTGCCAGCAGCCACGGACTAGCGATGACCCAGTACTTC. Translating it yields CASSHGLAMTQYF.

By sample share, this clone is medium-sized. The rearrangement joins TRBV28 to TRBJ1-2; D is uncertain. Per germline, CDR1 MDHEN and CDR2 SYDVKM. The CDR3 has 13 amino acids. Trimming took 2 bases from V and 4 from J, leaving 8 bases between them. CDR3 in amino acids: CASSLGRSYGYTF. Written as DNA, the CDR3 is TGTGCCAGCAGTTTAGGGAGGAGCTATGGCTACACCTTC.

V gene TRBV7-2 combines with J gene TRBJ1-2; 9 bases fit TRBD1. Germline loops: CDR1 SGHTA, CDR2 FQGNSA. CDR3 length equals 17 residues. The junction had 17 bases not matched to a gene; V was cut back by 4 bases and J by 8 bases. The CDR3 here is CASSSLWGWTGEKGYTF. The DNA of the CDR3 is TGTGCCAGCAGCTCCCTATGGGGTTGGACAGGGGAAAAGGGCTACACCTTC.

This clone came up once. The gene calls are TRBV6-6 and TRBJ1-4, with D maybe TRBD1 (6 bases). Deletions cut 0 bases from V and 4 bases from J, with 9 bases between. This CDR3 is 15 amino acids long. Germline V gene lookup returns CDR1 MNHNY and CDR2 SVGAGI (reference sequence). The CDR3 loop is CASSYSRGGNEKLFF. Here the CDR3 DNA reads TGTGCCAGCAGTTACTCGAGAGGGGGTAATGAAAAACTGTTTTTT.

The chain employs TRBV18 and TRBJ2-1, with 12 bases aligning to TRBD2. CDR1 and CDR2 (germline): KGHSH, LQKENI. The CDR3 contains 20 residues. After removal of 0 bases from V and 8 bases from J, the junction contained 17 bases not matched to a gene. In nucleotides, the CDR3 is TGTGCCAGCTCACCACCTCGGCTAGCGGGAGGGCCCAGAATGGGCGATGAGCAGTTCTTC. Its translation: CASSPPRLAGGPRMGDEQFF.

V is TRBV6-1 and J is TRBJ1-5; D is uncertain. The CDR3 covers 12 residues. Trimming left V 6 bases short and J 9 bases short, with 12 bases between. CDR1 is MNHNS, CDR2 SASEGT, per germline. In DNA form, the CDR3 reads TGTGCCAGCAGCGTCGGGGATCGGCCCCAGCATTTT. This translates into CASSVGDRPQHF.

The gene calls are TRBV19 and TRBJ1-4; D gene unclear. V was clipped by 6 bases and J by 7 bases, with 15 bases between them. This CDR3 comprises 14 residues. Germline CDR1 and CDR2: LNHDA and SQIVND (reference sequence). CDR3 sequence reads: CASSKAGIREKLFF. The CDR3 coding sequence is TGTGCCAGTAGCAAGGCCGGGATTCGTGAAAAACTGTTTTTT.

The genes are TRBV19 and TRBJ2-3; 7 bases fit TRBD2. The CDR3 is made up of 13 amino acids. Losses at the gene ends were 3 bases for V and 8 bases for J; bases not matched to a gene: 5. Germline V lookup: CDR1 LNHDA, CDR2 SQIVND (reference sequence). Here the CDR3 DNA reads TGTGCCAGTAGTATTCGAGGCGGGGGTACGCAGTATTTT. Translation: CASSIRGGGTQYF.

CDR3 loop: CASSSLSANEQFF. The CDR3 DNA follows: TGCGCCAGCAGCTCATTAAGCGCAAATGAGCAGTTCTTC. V and J are TRBV4-1 and TRBJ2-1; D remains ambiguous. V was pared by 5 bases and J by 7 bases, with 12 bases between. The CDR3 contains 13 residues. Germline CDR1 and CDR2: MGHRA and YSYEKL.

This sequence joins TRBV5-1 and TRBJ2-2; the D is unclear. Trimming removed 2 bases at V and 6 bases at J, with 2 bases between. This CDR3 has 11 residues. Germline CDR1 and CDR2: SGHRS and YFSETQ. CDR3: CASSFSGELFF. The CDR3, as DNA: TGCGCCAGCAGCTTCTCCGGGGAGCTGTTTTTT.

The V and J genes are TRBV9 and TRBJ2-3, with D hard to call. The germline V and J ends were trimmed by 4 bases and 1 base, with 10 bases remaining between them. There are 14 residues in the CDR3. Germline values: CDR1 SGDLS, CDR2 YYNGEE. The CDR3 loop reads CASSSEARTDTQYF. The DNA for the CDR3 is TGTGCCAGCAGCTCCGAGGCCCGCACAGATACGCAGTATTTT.

The gene calls are TRBV5-4 and TRBJ2-3; weak D call: TRBD1 (6 bases). The CDR3 spans 16 residues. Germline lookup yields CDR1 SGHNT and CDR2 YYREEE (reference sequence). Trimming left V 2 bases short and J 2 bases short, with 15 bases between. The CDR3 sequence is CASSFPQQGVTDTQYF. CDR3 DNA: TGTGCCAGCAGCTTCCCACAACAGGGAGTCACAGATACGCAGTATTTT.